This entry lists 14 T cell receptor beta chains sequenced from one sample in a study of CD8 T cells in Susac syndrome. Random hexamers served to reverse transcribe roughly 0.5 to 1 ug RNA. Using its own MiXCR run on the immunoSEQ multiplex PCR reads, TCRdb lists one record per CDR3 protein. This table holds hundreds of thousands of distinct CDR3 sequences, 90% to 95% found once. Sequencing was carried out using CD8+ T cells from PBMCs. The origin of the receptors is a human donor with multiple sclerosis.

CDR3 sequence reads: CASSPRQAPISSNQPQHF. The CDR3 nucleotides are TGCGCCAGCAGCCCAAGACAGGCCCCCATATCCAGCAATCAGCCCCAGCATTTT. The chain joins TRBV4-1 to TRBJ1-5; tentative D call: TRBD1 (6 bases). The V and J ends lost 4 bases and 1 base respectively, with 20 bases between them. The CDR3 has 18 amino acids. Germline lookup yields CDR1 MGHRA and CDR2 YSYEKL.

The chain couples TRBV21-1 to TRBJ2-5; the table assigns TRBD1, which was not confirmed against the DNA. TRBV21-1 counts as a pseudogene. The CDR3 consists of 12 residues. The CDR3 loop reads CASTRGCETQYF. In DNA form, the CDR3 reads TGTGCCAGCACCCGGGGATGCGAGACCCAGTACTTC.

The gene calls are TRBV13 and TRBJ1-4; D is uncertain. CDR3 length: 14 residues. Germline V lookup: CDR1 PRHDT, CDR2 FYEKMQ (reference sequence). Trimming pared 5 bases from V and 8 bases from J, leaving 15 bases between. CDR3 in amino acids: CASSTRGIREKLFF. CDR3 sequence (DNA): TGTGCCAGCAGCACACGAGGGATACGGGAAAAACTGTTTTTT.

V and J are TRBV9 and TRBJ2-3; tentatively, D is TRBD2 (5 bases). Germline CDR1 is SGDLS and CDR2 is YYNGEE. CDR3 length: 14 residues. V lost 0 bases, J lost 5 bases, and 10 bases lay in between. Here the CDR3 DNA reads TGTGCCAGCAGCGTAGCCTACCGGGGAGATACGCAGTATTTT. It translates to CASSVAYRGDTQYF.

The chain couples TRBV3-1 to TRBJ1-5; 9 nucleotides match TRBD1. Germline V gives CDR1 LGHDT, CDR2 YNNKEL (reference sequence). V dropped 1 base and J dropped 5; count of bases not matched to a gene: 0. The length of the CDR3 is 14 residues. The CDR3 DNA sequence: TGTGCCAGCAGCCAAGGGACAGGGGATCAGCCCCAGCATTTT. It translates to CASSQGTGDQPQHF.

The chain has TRBV9 and TRBJ2-3; TRBD2 agrees at 15 bases. Germline values: CDR1 SGDLS, CDR2 YYNGEE. Losses at the gene ends were 8 bases for V and 5 bases for J; bases not matched to a gene: 6. The CDR3 contains 15 residues. The CDR3 loop reads CASAGGLAGGDTQYF. The CDR3 DNA sequence: TGTGCCAGTGCAGGGGGACTAGCGGGAGGAGATACGCAGTATTTT. The variable domain in full, with the rest retrieved from reference TRBV9 and TRBJ2-3, is DSGVTQTPKHLITATGQRVTLRCSPRSGDLSVYWYQQSLDQGLQFLIQYYNGEERAKGNILERFSAQQFPDLHSELNLSSLELGDSALYFCASAGGLAGGDTQYFGPGTRLTVL.

V and J are TRBV11-1 and TRBJ2-1; TRBD1 is a possible D gene (5 bases). V dropped 5 bases and J dropped 3 bases, with 14 bases sitting between them. CDR3 length: 15 residues. In germline, CDR1 is SGHAT, CDR2 FQDESV (reference sequence). DNA for the CDR3: TGTGCCAGCAGCCTGTTTGGGGCTAACTACAATGAGCAGTTCTTC. Protein product: CASSLFGANYNEQFF.

The chain uses TRBV2 and TRBJ2-1, with 7 positions matching TRBD2. The CDR3 contains 18 residues. Per germline, CDR1 SNHLY and CDR2 FYNNEI. J gave up 0 bases and V 5 bases, and 13 bases lay outside the gene matches. CDR3 DNA sequence: TGTGCCAGCAGTTCTAGCGGAGGGAAATGGGGCTCCTACAATGAGCAGTTCTTC. This encodes CASSSSGGKWGSYNEQFF. The full variable domain, rest sourced from reference TRBV2 and TRBJ2-1, is EPEVTQTPSHQVTQMGQEVILRCVPISNHLYFYWYRQILGQKVEFLVSFYNNEISEKSEIFDDQFSVERPDGSNFTLKIRSTKLEDSAMYFCASSSSGGKWGSYNEQFFGPGTRLTVL.

The chain links TRBV4-3 to TRBJ1-1, with D perhaps TRBD1 (5 bases). V lost 0 bases, J lost 4 bases, and 12 bases lay in between. Germline V lookup: CDR1 LGHNA, CDR2 YSLEER. The CDR3 totals 15 residues. The CDR3 sequence is CASSQENRLSTEAFF. The CDR3 DNA sequence: TGCGCCAGCAGCCAAGAAAACAGGCTCAGCACTGAAGCTTTCTTT.

V is TRBV5-1 and J is TRBJ1-2, with 10 bases fitting TRBD1. V was clipped by 4 bases and J by 3 bases; unmatched bases: 6. The CDR3 sequence is 15 residues long. Germline lookup yields CDR1 SGHRS and CDR2 YFSETQ. The CDR3, as DNA: TGCGCCAGCAGCCCCCTGGACAGGGGGGACTATGGCTACACCTTC. This gives the protein CASSPLDRGDYGYTF.

The count of this clonotype is one. The chain recombines TRBV5-4 with TRBJ1-2; perhaps TRBD1 as D (5 bases). The CDR3 loop spans 16 amino acids. The germline V and J ends were trimmed by 5 bases and 0 bases, with 17 bases remaining between them. CDR1 and CDR2 from the germline V gene are SGHNT and YYREEE (reference sequence). CDR3 region: CASSRAGTVANYGYTF. The CDR3 region has the DNA TGTGCCAGCAGTCGAGCCGGGACGGTAGCTAACTATGGCTACACCTTC. Full variable domain (rest looked up from reference TRBV5-4 and TRBJ1-2): ETGVTQSPTHLIKTRGQQVTLRCSSQSGHNTVSWYQQALGQGPQFIFQYYREEENGRGNFPPRFSGLQFPNYSSELNVNALELDDSALYLCASSRAGTVANYGYTFGSGTRLTVV.

The chain combines TRBV7-9 with TRBJ1-4; D gene unclear. V gave up 5 bases and J gave up 3 bases, with 7 bases separating them. Germline CDR1 and CDR2: SEHNR and FQNEAQ (reference sequence). The CDR3 loop spans 13 amino acids. The CDR3 loop is CASSPPANEKLFF. The CDR3 DNA follows: TGTGCCAGCAGCCCGCCGGCTAATGAAAAACTGTTTTTT.

The chain has TRBV7-9 and TRBJ2-1; the match to TRBD2 covers 7 bases. CDR1 SEHNR and CDR2 FQNEAQ come from the germline V gene (reference sequence). V shed 3 bases, J shed 6 bases, and the junction held 11 bases outside the gene matches. The CDR3 totals 16 residues. Here the CDR3 reads CASSFLGLADTNEQFF. DNA for the CDR3: TGTGCCAGCAGCTTCTTAGGGCTAGCGGACACCAATGAGCAGTTCTTC.

This clonotype was recorded once. This rearrangement joins TRBV7-8 to TRBJ1-1, with 9 bases lining up with TRBD1. In germline, CDR1 is SGHVS, CDR2 FQNEAQ. This CDR3 spans 18 amino acids. The J segment lost 3 bases and the V segment lost 1 base, leaving 12 bases of the junction unmatched. The CDR3 DNA follows: TGTGCCAGCAGCTTAGAGGGGGGGGGACAGGGCTGGGACACTGAAGCTTTCTTT. This encodes CASSLEGGGQGWDTEAFF.